The clone carrying this TCR beta chain was seen more than once but under ten times. The target antigen is unknown. Sequencing was performed with immunoSEQ multiplex PCR; in TCRdb, only in-frame clones are kept and a portion is missing. Among under 5,500 clones listed, approximately 70% were seen once. The source of the sample is a study of early stage breast cancer tumors. Overall study context: Average read coverage per sample was 9.5 to 10-fold. Points from the study as a whole: Chain pairing and CD4, CD8 or FOXP3 expression were not captured. Tumors had approximately 2.5-fold higher T cell density than normal breast. Blood repertoires resembled normal breast more than tumor.

Germline values: CDR1 LGHNA, CDR2 YNFKEQ. V gave up 5 bases and J gave up 2 bases, with 15 bases separating them. The CDR3 totals 15 residues. The sample consisted of normal breast tissue next to the tumor. The sequence derives from a person between 60 and 70 years old with breast cancer. The chain is built from TRBV4-2 and TRBJ1-2; D perhaps matches TRBD1 (5 bases). The CDR3 DNA is TGTGCCAGCAGCTGGGGGTCTGGGTCCAACTATGGCTACACCTTC. Translated, it gives CASSWGSGSNYGYTF.